The clone carrying this T cell receptor (beta chain) was seen only once. Trimming removed 6 bases from V and 4 bases from J; junction bases left unmatched: 6. From germline, CDR1 is MNHNY and CDR2 SVGAGI (reference sequence). The CDR3 runs 16 residues. Produced via immunoSEQ multiplex PCR; TCRdb's table is partial and in-frame only. Counted here are tens of thousands of clones, around 94% occurring once; the ten biggest clones make up roughly 0.25%. These data belong to a study of technical replicates of blood from a handful of donors. J is TRBJ2-3 and V is TRBV6-6, with 14 bases that match TRBD2. The receptor was isolated from a human donor in good health. Sequenced: T cells isolated from PBMCs. The CDR3 coding sequence is TGTGCCAGCAGGAGGACTAGCGGGAGGATCGCAGATACGCAGTATTTT. This sequence encodes CASRRTSGRIADTQYF.